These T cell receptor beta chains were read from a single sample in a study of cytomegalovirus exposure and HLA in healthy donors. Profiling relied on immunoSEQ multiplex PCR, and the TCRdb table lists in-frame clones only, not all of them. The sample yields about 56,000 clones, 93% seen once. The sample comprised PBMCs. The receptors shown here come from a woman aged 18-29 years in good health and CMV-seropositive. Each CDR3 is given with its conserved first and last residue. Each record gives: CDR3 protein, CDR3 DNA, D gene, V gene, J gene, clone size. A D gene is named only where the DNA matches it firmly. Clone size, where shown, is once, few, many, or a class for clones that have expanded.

CDR3: CASSQDSAGLGKAFF; DNA: TGCGCCAGCAGCCAAGATTCGGCGGGTTTGGGGAAAGCTTTCTTT; D: .; V: TRBV4-1; J: TRBJ1-1; size: .
CDR3: CASSSLQGAVEKLFF; DNA: TGTGCCAGCAGTTCGCTCCAGGGGGCTGTTGAAAAACTGTTTTTT; D: TRBD1; V: TRBV28; J: TRBJ1-4; size: .
CDR3: CASSAGNQPQHF; DNA: TGTGCCAGCAGTGCCGGGAATCAGCCCCAGCATTTT; D: .; V: TRBV2; J: TRBJ1-5; size: .
CDR3: CASNRPQGTGIGETQYF; DNA: TGTGCCAGCAACCGACCCCAGGGCACAGGGATAGGGGAGACCCAGTACTTC; D: .; V: TRBV7-8; J: TRBJ2-5; size: .
CDR3: CASIRGDYGYTF; DNA: TGTGCCAGCATTCGGGGTGACTATGGCTACACCTTC; D: .; V: TRBV6-1; J: TRBJ1-2; size: .
CDR3: CASSTGISQPQHF; DNA: TGTGCCAGCAGTACGGGGATAAGTCAGCCCCAGCATTTT; D: .; V: TRBV6-6; J: TRBJ1-5; size: .
CDR3: CASSQSQGVNGNQPQHF; DNA: TGCGCCAGCAGCCAGAGTCAGGGGGTGAATGGCAATCAGCCCCAGCATTTT; D: TRBD1; V: TRBV5-1; J: TRBJ1-5; size: once
CDR3: CASSVVQGGAGELFF; DNA: TGTGCCAGCAGCGTAGTGCAGGGTGGGGCCGGGGAGCTGTTTTTT; D: .; V: TRBV9; J: TRBJ2-2; size: once
CDR3: CASSQAYRSGGETQYF; DNA: TGCGCCAGCAGCCAAGCTTATAGGAGTGGGGGGGAGACCCAGTACTTC; D: .; V: TRBV4-3; J: TRBJ2-5; size: .
CDR3: CASSLALYEQYF; DNA: TGTGCCAGCAGCTTAGCTCTCTACGAGCAGTACTTC; D: .; V: TRBV7-2; J: TRBJ2-7; size: .
CDR3: CAWSGTRQQQFF; DNA: TGTGCCTGGAGCGGTACTCGACAGCAGCAGTTCTTC; D: .; V: TRBV30; J: TRBJ2-1; size: .
CDR3: CASSISGTVPYGYTF; DNA: TGTGCCAGCAGTATCTCCGGGACAGTACCCTATGGCTACACCTTC; D: TRBD1; V: TRBV28; J: TRBJ1-2; size: .
CDR3: CASSILGARTDTQYF; DNA: TGTGCCAGTAGTATCTTAGGGGCGCGTACAGATACGCAGTATTTT; D: .; V: TRBV19; J: TRBJ2-3; size: .
CDR3: CASRGQALGADTQYF; DNA: TGTGCCAGCAGGGGGCAGGCCCTAGGGGCAGATACGCAGTATTTT; D: .; V: TRBV6-5; J: TRBJ2-3; size: .
CDR3: CASSVSGSRNSPLHF; DNA: TGTGCCAGCAGCGTGTCAGGGTCGCGGAATTCACCCCTCCACTTT; D: .; V: TRBV9; J: TRBJ1-6; size: .
CDR3: CASSQAGNTGELFF; DNA: TGCGCCAGCAGCCAAGCCGGGAACACCGGGGAGCTGTTTTTT; D: .; V: TRBV4-3; J: TRBJ2-2; size: .
CDR3: CASSVGTGYSNQPQHF; DNA: TGTGCCAGCAGCGTAGGCACAGGATACAGCAATCAGCCCCAGCATTTT; D: .; V: TRBV9; J: TRBJ1-5; size: .
CDR3: CAISESAVNSNQPQHF; DNA: TGTGCCATCAGTGAGTCGGCAGTTAATAGCAATCAGCCCCAGCATTTT; D: .; V: TRBV10-3; J: TRBJ1-5; size: .
CDR3: CASSPSDRANYGYTF; DNA: TGTGCCAGCTCACCATCCGATCGAGCTAACTATGGCTACACCTTC; D: .; V: TRBV18; J: TRBJ1-2; size: .
CDR3: CASTGTGGYKGPNQPQHF; DNA: TGTGCCAGTACTGGGACAGGGGGTTACAAAGGACCGAATCAGCCCCAGCATTTT; D: TRBD1; V: TRBV19; J: TRBJ1-5; size: .
CDR3: CASSLGPPGQGEPLHF; DNA: TGTGCCAGCAGCTTGGGGCCCCCGGGACAGGGTGAACCCCTCCACTTT; D: TRBD1; V: TRBV5-6; J: TRBJ1-6; size: .
CDR3: CASSRTGAGANVLTF; DNA: TGCGCCAGCAGCCGAACAGGGGCTGGGGCCAACGTCCTGACTTTC; D: TRBD1; V: TRBV5-1; J: TRBJ2-6; size: .
CDR3: CASENREGSPLHF; DNA: TGCGCCAGCGAAAACAGGGAGGGCTCACCCCTCCACTTT; D: .; V: TRBV4-1; J: TRBJ1-6; size: .
CDR3: CASRTSRADMYSNQPQHF; DNA: TGTGCCAGCAGAACCAGTCGTGCGGACATGTATAGCAATCAGCCCCAGCATTTT; D: .; V: TRBV2; J: TRBJ1-5; size: .
CDR3: CASSVAGQGGTEAFF; DNA: TGTGCCAGCAGCGTAGCGGGACAGGGTGGCACTGAAGCTTTCTTT; D: TRBD1; V: TRBV9; J: TRBJ1-1; size: .
CDR3: CASSTHRGSTDTQYF; DNA: TGTGCCAGCAGTACCCACAGGGGTAGCACAGATACGCAGTATTTT; D: TRBD1; V: TRBV6-5; J: TRBJ2-3; size: .
CDR3: CASRLDAGRGANVLTF; DNA: TGTGCCAGCAGGTTGGATGCAGGAAGAGGGGCCAACGTCCTGACTTTC; D: .; V: TRBV2; J: TRBJ2-6; size: .
CDR3: CASSVGGGARYEQYF; DNA: TGTGCCAGCAGCGTAGGAGGGGGGGCTAGATACGAGCAGTACTTC; D: .; V: TRBV9; J: TRBJ2-7; size: .
CDR3: CASSQQMNTEAFF; DNA: TGTGCCAGCTCACAACAGATGAACACTGAAGCTTTCTTT; D: .; V: TRBV18; J: TRBJ1-1; size: .
CDR3: CASSLATERGGGGEQFF; DNA: TGTGCCAGCAGCTTAGCAACGGAGCGGGGGGGCGGGGGTGAGCAGTTCTTC; D: TRBD2; V: TRBV7-6; J: TRBJ2-1; size: .
CDR3: CASSPTPGRGASYEQYF; DNA: TGTGCCAGCAGTCCCACTCCGGGACGGGGGGCCTCCTACGAGCAGTACTTC; D: .; V: TRBV27; J: TRBJ2-7; size: .
CDR3: CASSGDRVVVAEAFF; DNA: TGTGCCAGCTCAGGGGACAGGGTAGTAGTTGCTGAAGCTTTCTTT; D: TRBD1; V: TRBV18; J: TRBJ1-1; size: .
CDR3: CASSPREGGTDTQYF; DNA: TGTGCCAGCAGCCCCAGGGAGGGGGGAACAGATACGCAGTATTTT; D: .; V: TRBV7-9; J: TRBJ2-3; size: .
CDR3: CASSLVGGQGYEQYF; DNA: TGCGCCAGCAGCTTGGTGGGCGGACAGGGATACGAGCAGTACTTC; D: TRBD1; V: TRBV5-1; J: TRBJ2-7; size: .
CDR3: CASSRLGGARNTEAFF; DNA: TGTGCCAGCAGTCGTTTGGGGGGGGCGCGGAACACTGAAGCTTTCTTT; D: .; V: TRBV28; J: TRBJ1-1; size: .
CDR3: CASSLRRGGETQYF; DNA: TGCGCCAGCAGCTTGAGGCGGGGGGGAGAGACCCAGTACTTC; D: TRBD2; V: TRBV5-1; J: TRBJ2-5; size: .
CDR3: CASSPDSSVAKNIQYF; DNA: TGTGCCAGCTCACCGGACTCCTCAGTAGCCAAAAACATTCAGTACTTC; D: .; V: TRBV18; J: TRBJ2-4; size: once
CDR3: CASSRTDQETQYF; DNA: TGTGCCAGCAGTCGGACAGATCAAGAGACCCAGTACTTC; D: .; V: TRBV27; J: TRBJ2-5; size: .
CDR3: CAISDRGNTEAFF; DNA: TGTGCCATCAGTGACAGAGGGAACACTGAAGCTTTCTTT; D: .; V: TRBV10-3; J: TRBJ1-1; size: .
CDR3: CASSLALIGQGKDYGYTF; DNA: TGTGCCAGCAGCTTAGCTTTAATAGGACAGGGCAAAGATTATGGCTACACCTTC; D: TRBD1; V: TRBV7-2; J: TRBJ1-2; size: .
CDR3: CASSQGWETQYF; DNA: TGTGCCAGCAGCCAGGGGTGGGAGACCCAGTACTTC; D: .; V: TRBV25-1; J: TRBJ2-5; size: .
CDR3: CASSEAMRVGGDGYTF; DNA: TGTGCCAGCAGTGAAGCTATGAGGGTGGGAGGGGATGGCTACACCTTC; D: .; V: TRBV2; J: TRBJ1-2; size: once
CDR3: CASSMDRGRNTIYF; DNA: TGTGCCAGCAGTATGGACAGGGGCAGAAACACCATATATTTT; D: TRBD1; V: TRBV6-1; J: TRBJ1-3; size: .
CDR3: CASSLDQGWTEAFF; DNA: TGTGCCAGCAGCTTAGATCAGGGGTGGACTGAAGCTTTCTTT; D: .; V: TRBV11-2; J: TRBJ1-1; size: .
CDR3: CASSITGVTASGNTIYF; DNA: TGTGCCAGCAGCATTACAGGGGTAACGGCCTCTGGAAACACCATATATTTT; D: TRBD1; V: TRBV5-4; J: TRBJ1-3; size: .
CDR3: CASSLRGQGSYEQYF; DNA: TGTGCCAGCAGCCTCCGGGGACAGGGGAGCTACGAGCAGTACTTC; D: TRBD1; V: TRBV5-6; J: TRBJ2-7; size: .
CDR3: CASSDHSPDRPKAQYF; DNA: TGTGCCAGCAGTGATCACTCACCAGACAGGCCCAAGGCCCAGTACTTC; D: .; V: TRBV25-1; J: TRBJ2-5; size: .
CDR3: CATSRVYRGGTEAFF; DNA: TGTGCCACCAGCAGGGTCTACAGGGGTGGCACTGAAGCTTTCTTT; D: TRBD1; V: TRBV15; J: TRBJ1-1; size: .
CDR3: CASSEPATGAKAFF; DNA: TGTGCCAGCAGTGAACCCGCGACAGGGGCCAAAGCTTTCTTT; D: TRBD1; V: TRBV25-1; J: TRBJ1-1; size: .
CDR3: CASTYTLAGGQETQYF; DNA: TGTGCCAGCACCTACACCCTGGCGGGGGGACAAGAGACCCAGTACTTC; D: TRBD2; V: TRBV7-6; J: TRBJ2-5; size: once
CDR3: CASSLWTGGFYEQYF; DNA: TGTGCCAGCAGCCTATGGACAGGGGGTTTTTACGAGCAGTACTTC; D: TRBD1; V: TRBV11-2; J: TRBJ2-7; size: once
CDR3: CATSDWDRANSPLHF; DNA: TGTGCCACCTCCGATTGGGACAGGGCCAATTCACCCCTCCACTTT; D: TRBD1; V: TRBV6-5; J: TRBJ1-6; size: .
CDR3: CASSLGGGAGGTGELFF; DNA: TGCGCCAGCAGCCTTGGTGGTGGTGCAGGGGGAACCGGGGAGCTGTTTTTT; D: TRBD1; V: TRBV5-1; J: TRBJ2-2; size: .
CDR3: CASRGLSNQPQHF; DNA: TGTGCCAGTAGGGGACTTTCGAATCAGCCCCAGCATTTT; D: .; V: TRBV19; J: TRBJ1-5; size: .
CDR3: CASTIPPGLANTGELFF; DNA: TGTGCCAGTACCATCCCCCCGGGACTAGCGAACACCGGGGAGCTGTTTTTT; D: TRBD2; V: TRBV19; J: TRBJ2-2; size: .
CDR3: CASSLWTSGDYNEQFF; DNA: TGTGCCAGCAGTTTATGGACTAGCGGGGACTACAATGAGCAGTTCTTC; D: TRBD2; V: TRBV28; J: TRBJ2-1; size: .
CDR3: CASSESGFEGYNEQFF; DNA: TGCGCCAGCAGTGAGTCGGGGTTCGAGGGCTACAATGAGCAGTTCTTC; D: .; V: TRBV10-1; J: TRBJ2-1; size: .
CDR3: CASSLAGSDTQYF; DNA: TGTGCCAGCAGTTTAGCGGGGTCTGATACGCAGTATTTT; D: .; V: TRBV27; J: TRBJ2-3; size: .
CDR3: CAAAGTSGADTQYF; DNA: TGTGCCGCGGCGGGGACTAGCGGAGCAGATACGCAGTATTTT; D: TRBD2; V: TRBV19; J: TRBJ2-3; size: few
CDR3: CAISEWVRGKEGYTF; DNA: TGTGCCATCAGTGAGTGGGTCAGGGGGAAGGAAGGCTACACCTTC; D: TRBD1; V: TRBV10-3; J: TRBJ1-2; size: .